Following are 5 T cell receptor beta chains from one sample sequenced in a study of vaccination and CD4 T cells after COVID-19. The Oncomine TCR Beta short-read assay generated sequence data from the DNA of cultured CD4+ T cells. TCRdb re-derived calls from the PCR reads in MiXCR, one entry per CDR3 protein. The table shows about 18,000 distinct CDR3 sequences, with around 47% occurring only once. The antigens of these receptors remain unknown. The time point here: late sampling 161 to 241 days after vaccination in three convalescent patients. The treatment: approximately 9-day PBMC culture with coronavirus spike peptide pools or control peptides (ViraFEST assay). The starting material was CD4+ T cells from blood, cultured in vitro, obtained about 7 months after SARS-CoV-2 vaccination. The receptors come from a human donor who had recovered from COVID-19.

The chain uses TRBV7-2 and TRBJ1-2, with D unclear. The CDR3 is 12 amino acids. Deletions cut 2 bases from V and 2 bases from J, with 3 bases between. Germline CDR1 is SGHTA and CDR2 is FQGNSA. This CDR3 is CASSLINYGYTF. As DNA, the CDR3 is TGTGCCAGCAGCTTAATAAACTATGGCTACACCTTC.

In this sample, this clonotype turned up a few times. This chain connects TRBV7-8 to TRBJ2-7, with a possible D match to TRBD2 (5 bases). The CDR3 loop spans 16 amino acids. V was pared by 4 bases and J by 3 bases, with 19 bases between. Germline assignment: CDR1 SGHVS and CDR2 FQNEAQ. The CDR3 loop is CASSSQPRGLFYEQYF. The CDR3 bases are TGTGCCAGCAGCTCCCAGCCCCGGGGTCTCTTCTACGAGCAGTACTTC.

The chain uses TRBV4-1 and TRBJ2-7; 9 bases align to TRBD2. This CDR3 is 15 amino acids long. V was clipped by 1 base and J by 2 bases; unmatched bases: 3. Germline CDR1 MGHRA, CDR2 YSYEKL. CDR3 nucleotide sequence: TGCGCCAGCAGCCAAGGACTAGCGGTTACCTACGAGCAGTACTTC. It yields the protein CASSQGLAVTYEQYF.

This chain connects TRBV7-6 to TRBJ2-3; 12 bases fit TRBD2. V lost 5 bases, J lost 2 bases, and 5 bases stayed unmatched. The germline V gene encodes CDR1 SGHVS and CDR2 FNYEAQ. The CDR3 contains 16 residues. In nucleotides, the CDR3 is TGTGCCAGCAGCCCGCTAGCGGGGGGGCCCACAGATACGCAGTATTTT. This translates into CASSPLAGGPTDTQYF.

This chain connects TRBV20-1 to TRBJ1-2, with 8 nucleotides matching TRBD1. CDR1 is DFQATT, CDR2 SNEGSKA, per germline (reference sequence). The length of the CDR3 is 11 residues. The J segment lost 8 bases and the V segment lost 3 bases, leaving 2 bases of the junction unmatched. The CDR3 DNA is TGCAGTGCTAGGAGGGACAGGGGCTACACCTTC. Residues: CSARRDRGYTF.